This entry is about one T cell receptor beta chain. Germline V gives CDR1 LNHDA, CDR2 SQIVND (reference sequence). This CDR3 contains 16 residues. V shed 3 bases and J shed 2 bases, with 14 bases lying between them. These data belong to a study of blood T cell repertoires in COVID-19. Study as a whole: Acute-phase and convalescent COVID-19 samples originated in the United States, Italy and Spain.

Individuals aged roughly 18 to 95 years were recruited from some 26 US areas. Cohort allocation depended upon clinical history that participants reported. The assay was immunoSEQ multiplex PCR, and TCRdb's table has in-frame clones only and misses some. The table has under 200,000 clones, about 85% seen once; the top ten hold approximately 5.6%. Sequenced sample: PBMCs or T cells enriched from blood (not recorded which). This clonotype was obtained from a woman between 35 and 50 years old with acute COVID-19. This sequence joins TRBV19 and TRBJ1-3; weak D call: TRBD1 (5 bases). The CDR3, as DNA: TGTGCCAGTAGTATTCGGCAGGGAGGGACTGGAAACACCATATATTTT. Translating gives CASSIRQGGTGNTIYF.